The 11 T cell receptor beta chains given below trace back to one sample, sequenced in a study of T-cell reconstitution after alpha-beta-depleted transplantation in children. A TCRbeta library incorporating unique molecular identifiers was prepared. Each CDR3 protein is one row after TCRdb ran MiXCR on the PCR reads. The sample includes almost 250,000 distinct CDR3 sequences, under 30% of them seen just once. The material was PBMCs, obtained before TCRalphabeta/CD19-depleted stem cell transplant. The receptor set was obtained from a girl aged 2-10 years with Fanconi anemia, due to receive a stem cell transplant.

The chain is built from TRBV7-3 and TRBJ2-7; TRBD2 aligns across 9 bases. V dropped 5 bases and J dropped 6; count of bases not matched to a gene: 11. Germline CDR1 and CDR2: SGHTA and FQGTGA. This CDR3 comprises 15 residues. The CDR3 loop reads CASSPASGDWSEQYF. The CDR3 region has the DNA TGTGCCAGCAGCCCAGCTAGCGGGGACTGGAGCGAGCAGTACTTC.

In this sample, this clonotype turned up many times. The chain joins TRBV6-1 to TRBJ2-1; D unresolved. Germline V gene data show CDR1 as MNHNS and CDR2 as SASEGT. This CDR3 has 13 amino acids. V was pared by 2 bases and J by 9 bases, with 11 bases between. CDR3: CASSEILQVEQFF. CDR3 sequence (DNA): TGTGCCAGCAGTGAAATCCTCCAGGTTGAGCAGTTCTTC.

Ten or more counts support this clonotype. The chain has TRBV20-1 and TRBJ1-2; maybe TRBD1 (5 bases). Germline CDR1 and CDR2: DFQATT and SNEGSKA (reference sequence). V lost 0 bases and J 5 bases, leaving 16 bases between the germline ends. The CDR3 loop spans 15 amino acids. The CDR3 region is CSAREGSGRLYGYTF. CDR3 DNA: TGCAGTGCTAGAGAGGGGTCAGGGAGGCTGTATGGCTACACCTTC.

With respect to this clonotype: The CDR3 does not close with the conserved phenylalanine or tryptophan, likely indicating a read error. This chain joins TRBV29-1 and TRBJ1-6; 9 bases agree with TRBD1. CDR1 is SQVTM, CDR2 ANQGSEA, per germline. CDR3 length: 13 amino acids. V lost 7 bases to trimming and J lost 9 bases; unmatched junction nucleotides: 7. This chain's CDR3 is CSARQGEGSPLHS. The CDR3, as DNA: TGCAGCGCCCGACAGGGGGAAGGTTCACCCCTCCACTCT.

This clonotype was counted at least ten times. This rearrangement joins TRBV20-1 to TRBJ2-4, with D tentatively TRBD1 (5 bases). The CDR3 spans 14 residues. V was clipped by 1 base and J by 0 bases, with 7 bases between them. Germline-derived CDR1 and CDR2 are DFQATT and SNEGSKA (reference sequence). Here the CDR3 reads CSARGGGAKNIQYF. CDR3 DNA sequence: TGCAGTGCTAGAGGGGGCGGAGCCAAAAACATTCAGTACTTC.

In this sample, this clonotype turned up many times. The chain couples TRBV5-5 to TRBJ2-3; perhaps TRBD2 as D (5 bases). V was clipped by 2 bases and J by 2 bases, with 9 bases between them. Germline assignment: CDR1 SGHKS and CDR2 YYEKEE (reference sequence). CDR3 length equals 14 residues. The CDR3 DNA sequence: TGTGCCAGCAGCTTTCTAGCCGTCACAGATACGCAGTATTTT. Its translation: CASSFLAVTDTQYF.

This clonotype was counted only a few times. The CDR3 DNA follows: TGTGCCAGCAGCTTGGGCAGGGGTTATGGACTCACAGATACGCAGTATTTT. This sequence encodes CASSLGRGYGLTDTQYF. The chain links TRBV5-6 to TRBJ2-3, with D possibly being TRBD1 (6 bases). Germline values: CDR1 SGHDT, CDR2 YYEEEE. V shed 0 bases and J shed 2 bases, with 16 bases lying between them. CDR3 length equals 17 residues.

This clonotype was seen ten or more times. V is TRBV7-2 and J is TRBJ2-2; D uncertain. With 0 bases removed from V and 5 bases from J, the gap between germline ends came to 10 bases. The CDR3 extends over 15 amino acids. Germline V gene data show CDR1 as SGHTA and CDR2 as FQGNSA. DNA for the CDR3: TGTGCCAGCAGCTTAGCGCTTCGAGGAACCGGGGAGCTGTTTTTT. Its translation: CASSLALRGTGELFF.

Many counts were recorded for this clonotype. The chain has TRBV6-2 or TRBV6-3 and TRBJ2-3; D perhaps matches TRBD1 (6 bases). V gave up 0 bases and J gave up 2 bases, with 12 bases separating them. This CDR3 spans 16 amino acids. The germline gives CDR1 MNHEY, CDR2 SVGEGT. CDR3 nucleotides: TGTGCCAGCAGTTACTCGTGGACAGCACTCACAGATACGCAGTATTTT. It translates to CASSYSWTALTDTQYF.

DNA of the CDR3: TGTGCCAGCAGGGCGTTCGACGGGACTAGCGGGAGGGGCAATGAGCAGTTCTTC. This translates into CASRAFDGTSGRGNEQFF. V and J are TRBV11-2 and TRBJ2-1; 16 bases fit TRBD2. With 6 bases clipped from V and 6 bases from J, the junction kept 11 bases outside the gene matches. The germline V gene has CDR1 SGHAT and CDR2 FQNNGV. CDR3 length: 18 amino acids.

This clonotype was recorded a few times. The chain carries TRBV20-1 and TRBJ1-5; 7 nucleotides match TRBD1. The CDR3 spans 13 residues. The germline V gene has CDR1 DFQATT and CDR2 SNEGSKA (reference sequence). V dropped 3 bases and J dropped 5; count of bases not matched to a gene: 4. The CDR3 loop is CSASGTVDQPQHF. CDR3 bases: TGCAGTGCTAGCGGGACAGTGGATCAGCCCCAGCATTTT.